This T cell receptor (beta chain) was found in a study of response to subunit inactivated influenza vaccine. MiXCR was run by TCRdb on the RT-PCR reads, yielding one entry per CDR3 protein. Found here are just under 550,000 distinct CDR3 sequences, under 25% of them singletons; the top ten hold 2.5% to 3%. Germline loops: CDR1 SEHNR, CDR2 FQNEAQ (reference sequence). CDR3 length: 17 amino acids. V gave up 1 base and J gave up 3 bases, with 18 bases separating them. The data were also submitted as part of a second study, on T cells expressing NK-cell markers. This second study says: In generating TCR beta cDNA, 5'RACE template switching with UMIs was used.

The source was CD4+ T cells sorted from PBMCs, collected less than 13 days after vaccination. The TCR was taken from a middle-aged man who received an inactivated influenza vaccine. J is TRBJ1-1 and V is TRBV7-9; D not resolved. This CDR3 is CASSLGLRLPDYTEAFF. DNA for the CDR3: TGTGCCAGCAGCTTAGGATTAAGACTGCCCGACTACACTGAAGCTTTCTTT.